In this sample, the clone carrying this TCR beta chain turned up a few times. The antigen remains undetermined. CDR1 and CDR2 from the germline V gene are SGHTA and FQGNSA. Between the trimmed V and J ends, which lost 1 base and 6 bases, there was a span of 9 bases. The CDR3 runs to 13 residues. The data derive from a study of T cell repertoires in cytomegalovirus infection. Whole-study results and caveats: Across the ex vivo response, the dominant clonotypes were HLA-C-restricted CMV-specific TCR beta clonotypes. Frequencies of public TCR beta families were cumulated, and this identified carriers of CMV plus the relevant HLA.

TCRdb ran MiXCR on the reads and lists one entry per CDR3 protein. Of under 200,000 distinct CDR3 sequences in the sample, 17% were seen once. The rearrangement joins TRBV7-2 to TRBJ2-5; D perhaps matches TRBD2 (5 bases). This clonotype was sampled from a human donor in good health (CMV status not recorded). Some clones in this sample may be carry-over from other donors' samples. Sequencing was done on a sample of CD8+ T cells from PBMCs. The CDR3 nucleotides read TGTGCCAGCAGCTTAGGTGGGAGACAGACCCAGTACTTC. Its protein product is CASSLGGRQTQYF.